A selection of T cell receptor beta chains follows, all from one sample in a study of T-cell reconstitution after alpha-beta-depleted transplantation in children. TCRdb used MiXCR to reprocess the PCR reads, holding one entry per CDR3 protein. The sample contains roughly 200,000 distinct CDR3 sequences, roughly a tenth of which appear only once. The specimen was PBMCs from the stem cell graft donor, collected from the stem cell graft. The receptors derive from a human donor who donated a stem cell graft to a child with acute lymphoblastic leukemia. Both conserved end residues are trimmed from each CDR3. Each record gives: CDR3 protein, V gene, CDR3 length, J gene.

CDR3: ASSLTGIPEAF
V: TRBV7-2
length: 11
J: TRBJ1-1

CDR3: ASSLRQTNTGELF
V: TRBV7-9
length: 13
J: TRBJ2-2

CDR3: ATSDSGQSDTQY
V: TRBV24-1
length: 12
J: TRBJ2-3

CDR3: ASSYSGTWDFRELF
V: TRBV5-1
length: 14
J: TRBJ2-2

CDR3: SVSQGDNEQF
V: TRBV29-1
length: 10
J: TRBJ2-1

CDR3: ASSSGDRDEAF
V: TRBV27
length: 11
J: TRBJ1-1

CDR3: ASRGGGGGNEQF
V: TRBV5-1
length: 12
J: TRBJ2-1

CDR3: ASSVSSSGNTIY
V: TRBV9
length: 12
J: TRBJ1-3

CDR3: SARRLEGGTEAF
V: TRBV20-1
length: 12
J: TRBJ1-1

CDR3: ASSQVGEQY
V: TRBV14
length: 9
J: TRBJ2-7

CDR3: SAPSGVRTGELF
V: TRBV20-1
length: 12
J: TRBJ2-2

CDR3: ASSWTRGTGELF
V: TRBV12-3/TRBV12-4
length: 12
J: TRBJ2-2

CDR3: SATGQGRVGNTIY
V: TRBV20-1
length: 13
J: TRBJ1-3

CDR3: ASSLDQGAGELF
V: TRBV5-5
length: 12
J: TRBJ2-2

CDR3: ASSSRARGSSYNEQF
V: TRBV7-9
length: 15
J: TRBJ2-1

CDR3: ASSLKHLSYTDTQY
V: TRBV27
length: 14
J: TRBJ2-3

CDR3: ASKDRVNTGELF
V: TRBV5-1
length: 12
J: TRBJ2-2

CDR3: SAETVGFNYGYT
V: TRBV20-1
length: 12
J: TRBJ1-2

CDR3: AWSGGGALEQF
V: TRBV30
length: 11
J: TRBJ2-1

CDR3: ASSPSGGVWQETQY
V: TRBV18
length: 14
J: TRBJ2-5

CDR3: SAKSGASYEQY
V: TRBV20-1
length: 11
J: TRBJ2-7

CDR3: ASSLAGMNTEAF
V: TRBV5-1
length: 12
J: TRBJ1-1

CDR3: ASSIRLAGVYNEQF
V: TRBV5-1
length: 14
J: TRBJ2-1

CDR3: AISVSGGYT
V: TRBV10-3
length: 9
J: TRBJ1-2

CDR3: ASSLDGGGTYNEQF
V: TRBV11-3
length: 14
J: TRBJ2-1

CDR3: ASSLGASGGRSTDTQY
V: TRBV5-1
length: 16
J: TRBJ2-3

CDR3: ASSHRRRETEAF
V: TRBV11-2
length: 12
J: TRBJ1-1